This TCR beta chain was profiled in a study of Ad26.COV2.S vaccination and SARS-CoV-2 variants. Looking at the study overall: Enrollment placed the donor in the COV1001 Ad26.COV2.S trial arm.

V dropped 6 bases and J dropped 7 bases, with 19 bases sitting between them. Looked up from germline, CDR1 is SNHLY and CDR2 is FYNNEI. CDR3 length: 16 residues. Produced via immunoSEQ multiplex PCR; TCRdb's table is partial and in-frame only. The sample carries 350,000 to 400,000 clones, roughly nine tenths recorded once. Study conclusions and caveats: The breadth of spike-specific CD8+ and CD4+ T cell responses after vaccination was reportedly substantial. Measures of TCR breadth and depth may have fallen short of total T cell responses.

With respect to this clone: Its specificity is unknown.

Treatment indicated: 19 received Ad26.COV2.S at low or high dose, single or two shots; a few received placebo; per-sample allocation not given. Vaccine and placebo recipients were sampled on day 63 after the first injection. Expression of Wuhan-strain SARS-CoV-2 spike came from the Ad26 vector that formed the vaccine. The rearrangement links TRBV2 to TRBJ1-6; a possible D gene is TRBD1 (5 bases). The material sequenced was peripheral blood, taken in a trial of Ad26.COV2.S vaccine versus placebo. The TCR originated in a person between 18 and 60 years old who received the Ad26.COV2.S COVID-19 vaccine or a placebo. DNA for the CDR3: TGTGCCAGCAGCGGGCCATACTCAGGGCTAAATTCACCCCTCCACTTT. This translates into CASSGPYSGLNSPLHF.